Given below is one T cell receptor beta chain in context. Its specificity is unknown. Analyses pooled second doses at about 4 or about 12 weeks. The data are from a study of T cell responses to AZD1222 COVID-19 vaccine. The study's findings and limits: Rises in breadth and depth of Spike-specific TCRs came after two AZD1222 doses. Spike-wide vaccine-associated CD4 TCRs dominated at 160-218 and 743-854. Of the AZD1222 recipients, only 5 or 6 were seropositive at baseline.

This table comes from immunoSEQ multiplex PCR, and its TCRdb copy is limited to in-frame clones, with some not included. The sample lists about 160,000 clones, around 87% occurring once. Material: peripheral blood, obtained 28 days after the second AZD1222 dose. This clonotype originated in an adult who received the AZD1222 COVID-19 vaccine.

CDR3 residues: CASSIEGAVEQFF. CDR3 DNA: TGTGCCAGTAGTATAGAGGGGGCGGTCGAGCAGTTCTTC. The V gene is TRBV19, the J gene TRBJ2-1; tentative D call: TRBD1 (6 bases). V gave up 0 bases and J gave up 10 bases, with 10 bases separating them. CDR1 and CDR2 (germline): LNHDA, SQIVND (reference sequence). The CDR3 length is 13 residues.